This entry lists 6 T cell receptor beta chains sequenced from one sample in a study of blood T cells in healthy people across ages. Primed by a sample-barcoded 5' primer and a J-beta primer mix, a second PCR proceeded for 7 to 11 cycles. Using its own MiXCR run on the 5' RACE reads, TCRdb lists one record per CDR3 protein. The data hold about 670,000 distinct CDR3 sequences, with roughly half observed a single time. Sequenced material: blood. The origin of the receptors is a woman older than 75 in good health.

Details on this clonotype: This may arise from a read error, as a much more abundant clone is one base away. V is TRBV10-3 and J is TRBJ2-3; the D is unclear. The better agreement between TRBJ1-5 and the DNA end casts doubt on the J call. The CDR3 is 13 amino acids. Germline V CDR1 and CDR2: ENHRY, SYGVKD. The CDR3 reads CAITGRILDTQHF. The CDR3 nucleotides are TGTGCCATCACCGGACGAATTCTGGATACGCAGCATTTT.

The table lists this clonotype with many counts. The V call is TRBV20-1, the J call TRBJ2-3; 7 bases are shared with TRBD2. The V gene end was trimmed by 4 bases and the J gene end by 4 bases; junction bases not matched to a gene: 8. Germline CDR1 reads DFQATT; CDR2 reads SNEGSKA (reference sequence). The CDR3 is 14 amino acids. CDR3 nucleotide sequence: TGCAGTGCTACCCAGCGGGGATCAGCAGATACGCAGTATTTT. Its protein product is CSATQRGSADTQYF.

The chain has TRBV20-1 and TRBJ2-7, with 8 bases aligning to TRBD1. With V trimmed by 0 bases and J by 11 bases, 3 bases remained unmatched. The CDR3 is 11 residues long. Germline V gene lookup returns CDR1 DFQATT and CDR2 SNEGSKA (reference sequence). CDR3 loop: CSAREDRAEYF. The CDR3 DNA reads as TGCAGTGCTAGAGAGGACAGGGCGGAGTACTTC.

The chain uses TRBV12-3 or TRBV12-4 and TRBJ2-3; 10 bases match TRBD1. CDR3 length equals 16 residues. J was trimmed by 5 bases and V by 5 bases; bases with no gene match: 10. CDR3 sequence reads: CASSTLAGQGIDTQYF. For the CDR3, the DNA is TGTGCCAGCAGTACTCTGGCGGGACAGGGGATAGATACGCAGTATTTT.

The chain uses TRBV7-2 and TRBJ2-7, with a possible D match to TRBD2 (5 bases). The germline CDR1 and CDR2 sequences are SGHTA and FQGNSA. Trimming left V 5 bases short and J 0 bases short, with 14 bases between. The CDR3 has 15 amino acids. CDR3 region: CASSPGSISSYEQYF. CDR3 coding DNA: TGTGCCAGCAGCCCGGGGTCCATATCCTCCTACGAGCAGTACTTC.

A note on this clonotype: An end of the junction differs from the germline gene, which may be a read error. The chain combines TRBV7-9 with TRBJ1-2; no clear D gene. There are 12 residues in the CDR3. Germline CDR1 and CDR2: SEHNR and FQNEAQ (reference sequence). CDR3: CACSQTTYGYTF. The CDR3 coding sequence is TGTGCCTGCAGCCAGACGACGTATGGCTACACCTTC.